These 14 T cell receptor beta chains came from one sample sequenced in a study of shared clonotypes between healthy human individuals. Sequenced by immunoSEQ multiplex PCR; TCRdb stores in-frame clones only, minus some. The table lists some 2.1 million clones, 95% of them singletons. The specimen sequenced was naive CD4+ T cells sorted from blood. The subset is: CD45RA+ positively selected. The source of these receptors is a man between 18 and 29 years old in good health.

V and J are TRBV5-4 and TRBJ2-2; 7 bases are shared with TRBD2. The V and J ends lost 0 bases and 4 bases, in that order; junction bases with no gene match: 9. This CDR3 has 17 amino acids. The germline V gene encodes CDR1 SGHNT and CDR2 YYREEE (reference sequence). In DNA, the CDR3 is TGTGCCAGCAGCTTGGTGGCTAGCGGTCCGAGCACCGGGGAGCTGTTTTTT. Translated: CASSLVASGPSTGELFF.

The V gene is TRBV4-1, the J gene TRBJ2-1; D is unresolved. CDR3 length: 16 amino acids. The V end was cut by 0 bases, the J end by 1 base, with 10 bases between. CDR1 is MGHRA and CDR2 is YSYEKL in the germline V gene. The DNA of the CDR3 is TGCGCCAGCAGCCAAGAGGCTCTAAAGTCCTACAATGAGCAGTTCTTC. As protein: CASSQEALKSYNEQFF.

The J gene is TRBJ2-2, the V gene TRBV7-9; TRBD2 might be the D (7 bases). CDR3 size: 16 residues. Germline values: CDR1 SEHNR, CDR2 FQNEAQ (reference sequence). V was pared by 7 bases and J by 6 bases, with 21 bases between. CDR3 protein: CASTTSRGARAGELFF. As DNA, the CDR3 is TGTGCCAGCACCACGAGCCGGGGGGCCAGGGCCGGGGAGCTGTTTTTT.

The chain uses TRBV6-5 and TRBJ2-1; 7 bases are a match to TRBD2. CDR1 and CDR2 from the germline V gene are MNHEY and SVGAGI. The CDR3 length is 16 residues. J was trimmed by 5 bases and V by 0 bases; bases with no gene match: 7. CDR3 region: CASSYSLGTMNNEQFF. CDR3 bases: TGTGCCAGCAGTTACTCGTTGGGGACTATGAACAATGAGCAGTTCTTC.

This chain uses TRBV2 with TRBJ2-3, with D tentatively TRBD2 (6 bases). This CDR3 is 15 amino acids long. The V gene's germline CDR1 is SNHLY and CDR2 FYNNEI. V lost 1 base to trimming and J lost 11 bases, with 19 bases between them. CDR3 nucleotide sequence: TGTGCCAGCAGTGAAGAGGGAAGGGGACTCCACGTGCAGTATTTT. Its protein is CASSEEGRGLHVQYF.

This chain joins TRBV15 and TRBJ1-5; no firm D call. Germline CDR1 reads LNHNV; CDR2 reads YYDKDF (reference sequence). V was cut by 2 bases and J by 3 bases, with 14 bases left in between. This CDR3 has 16 amino acids. As DNA, the CDR3 is TGTGCCACCAGCAGACCGCGGCCCATATCCAATCAGCCCCAGCATTTT. Translated: CATSRPRPISNQPQHF.

The chain has TRBV7-9 and TRBJ1-2; weak D call: TRBD1 (6 bases). The CDR3 has 16 residues. Germline assignment: CDR1 SEHNR and CDR2 FQNEAQ (reference sequence). Trimming left V 0 bases short and J 3 bases short, with 14 bases between. CDR3 DNA sequence: TGTGCCAGCAGCTTAGCCCGGGCGCCAGGGGACTATGGCTACACCTTC. Translation: CASSLARAPGDYGYTF.

This chain joins TRBV19 and TRBJ2-5; D is undetermined. Germline CDR1 reads LNHDA; CDR2 reads SQIVND (reference sequence). There are 14 residues in the CDR3. Trimming stripped 2 bases from V and 5 bases from J, with 12 bases between. The CDR3 is CASSISESRETQYF. As DNA, the CDR3 is TGTGCCAGTAGTATAAGTGAGTCGCGGGAGACCCAGTACTTC.

This chain uses TRBV4-1 with TRBJ2-3; 11 bases are a match to TRBD2. CDR3 length: 16 amino acids. J gave up 2 bases and V 4 bases, and 5 bases lay outside the gene matches. The germline gives CDR1 MGHRA, CDR2 YSYEKL. The CDR3 DNA reads TGCGCCAGCAGCCGCGGGACTAGCGGCCTCACAGATACGCAGTATTTT. The encoded protein is CASSRGTSGLTDTQYF.

CDR3 in amino acids: CASSKDGYQPQHF. DNA for the CDR3: TGTGCCAGCAGTAAAGACGGATATCAGCCCCAGCATTTT. The gene calls are TRBV6-5 and TRBJ1-5, with D uncertain. CDR3 length equals 13 residues. The germline V gene has CDR1 MNHEY and CDR2 SVGAGI. V was cut by 5 bases and J by 5 bases, with 10 bases left in between.

This chain joins TRBV6-5 and TRBJ1-1; 7 nucleotides line up with TRBD1. Germline V CDR1 and CDR2: MNHEY, SVGAGI. The junction had 4 bases not matched to a gene; V was cut back by 5 bases and J by 1 base. The CDR3 has 14 amino acids. CDR3 sequence reads: CASSPGTENTEAFF. The CDR3 region has the DNA TGTGCCAGCAGTCCCGGGACAGAGAACACTGAAGCTTTCTTT.

The chain uses TRBV29-1 and TRBJ2-7; D not resolved. Germline values: CDR1 SQVTM, CDR2 ANQGSEA. V was cut by 1 base and J by 9 bases, with 13 bases left in between. The length of the CDR3 is 12 residues. The CDR3 DNA sequence: TGCAGCGTTGAAGTTGTTTCACGAGGGCAGTACTTC. This encodes CSVEVVSRGQYF.

The CDR3 sequence is CASSERGPDTSPTFYGYTF. The CDR3 DNA is TGTGCCAGCAGTGAACGGGGACCGGATACCTCTCCCACGTTTTATGGCTACACCTTC. The V call is TRBV2, the J call TRBJ1-2; the D gene is possibly TRBD1 (5 bases). CDR3 length: 19 residues. Germline CDR1 and CDR2: SNHLY and FYNNEI. Trimming removed 2 bases at V and 5 bases at J, with 27 bases between.

A note on this clone: A read error is possible here, since a much larger clone lies one base away. V and J are TRBV5-1 and TRBJ1-2; 7 positions agree with TRBD1. Per the germline V gene, CDR1 is SGHRS and CDR2 is YFSETQ. This CDR3 comprises 14 residues. Trimming at V came to 2 bases and at J to 2 bases, leaving 3 bases not matched to a gene. The CDR3 DNA follows: TGCGCCAGCAGCTTCGGACAGGCCAACTATGGCTACACCTTC. Its translation is CASSFGQANYGYTF.